A selection of T cell receptor beta chains follows, all from one sample in a study of graft-versus-host responses after intestinal transplantation. Generated by immunoSEQ multiplex PCR, the TCRdb table keeps only in-frame clones and is missing some. The sample lists over 45,000 clones; over 85% were seen once. The specimen was PBMCs, collected around 790 days after a first intestinal transplant, on the day of a second. The receptors derive from a human patient who received an intestinal transplant, so some T cells may come from the graft donor. Each CDR3 is given with its conserved first and last residue.

cdr3_length: 16; j_call: TRBJ1-2; v_call: TRBV6-5; cdr3_aa: CASSYSYGTGTDGYTF
cdr3_length: 15; j_call: TRBJ2-5; v_call: TRBV6-4; cdr3_aa: CASSETAGGLETQYF
cdr3_length: 13; j_call: TRBJ1-1; v_call: TRBV18; cdr3_aa: CASSPQGNTEAFF
cdr3_length: 15; j_call: TRBJ2-1; v_call: TRBV2; cdr3_aa: CASSGAVSSYNEQFF
cdr3_length: 14; j_call: TRBJ1-3; v_call: TRBV30; cdr3_aa: CAWSPGSRGNTIYF
cdr3_length: 15; j_call: TRBJ2-7; v_call: TRBV6-5; cdr3_aa: CASTYSQTGDYEQYF
cdr3_length: 15; j_call: TRBJ2-2; v_call: TRBV28; cdr3_aa: CASSGAGGSTGELFF
cdr3_length: 12; j_call: TRBJ1-2; v_call: TRBV28; cdr3_aa: CASSLRWGDYTF
cdr3_length: 13; j_call: TRBJ2-2; v_call: TRBV30; cdr3_aa: CASPPQGAGELFF
cdr3_length: 16; j_call: TRBJ2-2; v_call: TRBV30; cdr3_aa: CAWSGASGRNTGELFF
cdr3_length: 14; j_call: TRBJ2-7; v_call: TRBV6-1; cdr3_aa: CASSEQSSSYEQYF
cdr3_length: 16; j_call: TRBJ1-2; v_call: TRBV4-1; cdr3_aa: CASSLLSTSFNYGYTF
cdr3_length: 16; j_call: TRBJ2-7; v_call: TRBV5-4; cdr3_aa: CASSPGGTSGFYEQYF
cdr3_length: 14; j_call: TRBJ2-7; v_call: TRBV6-5; cdr3_aa: CASSRLAGVGEQYF
cdr3_length: 12; j_call: TRBJ2-7; v_call: TRBV7-9; cdr3_aa: CASSFTVYEQYF
cdr3_length: 15; j_call: TRBJ1-3; v_call: TRBV5-8; cdr3_aa: CASSRLTGPGNTIYF
cdr3_length: 13; j_call: TRBJ2-3; v_call: TRBV30; cdr3_aa: CARKGLGTDTQYF
cdr3_length: 13; j_call: TRBJ2-7; v_call: TRBV29-1; cdr3_aa: CSVLLADSYEQYF
cdr3_length: 15; j_call: TRBJ1-5; v_call: TRBV5-5; cdr3_aa: CASSFRVSSNQPQHF
cdr3_length: 15; j_call: TRBJ2-7; v_call: TRBV6-1; cdr3_aa: CASSEASESSYEQYF
cdr3_length: 16; j_call: TRBJ2-5; v_call: TRBV30; cdr3_aa: CAWSRRLAGVGETQYF
cdr3_length: 13; j_call: TRBJ1-2; v_call: TRBV10-3; cdr3_aa: CAISSPGTYGYTF
cdr3_length: 13; j_call: TRBJ1-1; v_call: TRBV7-9; cdr3_aa: CASSPKGFTEAFF
cdr3_length: 15; j_call: TRBJ2-1; v_call: TRBV27; cdr3_aa: CASSLWVGVGNEQFF
cdr3_length: 14; j_call: TRBJ2-7; v_call: TRBV29-1; cdr3_aa: CSVVFSPQPYEQYF
cdr3_length: 17; j_call: TRBJ1-4; v_call: TRBV28; cdr3_aa: CATAPNPGTALNEKLFF
cdr3_length: 15; j_call: TRBJ2-2; v_call: TRBV7-7; cdr3_aa: CASSLLAGVPGELFF
cdr3_length: 17; j_call: TRBJ2-1; v_call: TRBV12-5; cdr3_aa: CASGLVRVAGPHNEQFF